Listed below are T cell receptor beta chains from one sample, sequenced in a study of blood T cell repertoires in COVID-19. Using immunoSEQ multiplex PCR, the repertoire was profiled, and TCRdb retains in-frame clones only, with some absent. The sample has 150,000 to 200,000 clones, 81% seen once. Material: peripheral blood. These receptors all come from a man aged 60 to 75 with active or convalescent COVID-19. Each CDR3 is given with its conserved first and last residue. A D gene is named only where the DNA matches it firmly. Where a row states a size, it is once, few, many or the class of an expanded clone; other rows omit it.

j_gene	v_gene	len	abundance	d_gene	CDR3nt	CDR3aa
TRBJ2-1	TRBV3-1/TRBV3-2	14	-	TRBD1	TGTGCCAGCAGGCACGGACAGGGGTACAATGAGCAGTTCTTC	CASRHGQGYNEQFF
TRBJ1-1	TRBV15	13	-	-	TGTGCCACCAGCACGGGGGTAAACACTGAAGCTTTCTTT	CATSTGVNTEAFF
TRBJ2-1	TRBV9	16	once	TRBD2	TGTGCCAGCAGCCCTCCTGGACTAGCGGGAGGCACTGAGCAGTTCTTC	CASSPPGLAGGTEQFF
TRBJ1-1	TRBV12-5	13	-	-	TGTGCTAGTGGGTCCGGGGATAACACTGAAGCTTTCTTT	CASGSGDNTEAFF
TRBJ1-1	TRBV6-5	14	once	TRBD1	TGTGCCAGCTTTCCGGGACAGGGTTACACTGAAGCTTTCTTT	CASFPGQGYTEAFF
TRBJ1-1	TRBV27	13	-	-	TGTGCCAGCAAAGGGGGAATGAACACTGAAGCTTTCTTT	CASKGGMNTEAFF
TRBJ2-1	TRBV7-3	12	-	-	TGTGCCAGCAGTAAACAGGGAACTGAGCAGTTCTTC	CASSKQGTEQFF
TRBJ2-5	TRBV2	13	-	-	TGTGCCAGCATCCGGGACTTGCAAGAGACCCAGTACTTC	CASIRDLQETQYF
TRBJ1-2	TRBV6-5	14	-	TRBD1	TGTGCCAGCGACCAGACAGGGGGCTCCTATGGCTACACCTTC	CASDQTGGSYGYTF
TRBJ1-3	TRBV5-1	18	few	-	TGCGCCAGCAGCTTGGGGATCCAGGGGCCGAGCTCTGGAAACACCATATATTTT	CASSLGIQGPSSGNTIYF
TRBJ1-4	TRBV5-1	17	-	TRBD1	TGCGCCAGCAGCTTGTTAAGGACAGGTGGGACTAATGAAAAACTGTTTTTT	CASSLLRTGGTNEKLFF
TRBJ1-5	TRBV5-1	10	-	-	TGCGCCAGCCTAAGCCAGCCCCAGCATTTT	CASLSQPQHF
TRBJ1-2	TRBV6-6	14	-	-	TGTGCCAGCACAAGAGGGCTCGGGGGCTATGGCTACACCTTC	CASTRGLGGYGYTF
TRBJ1-2	TRBV27	14	few	TRBD1	TGTGCCAGCAGTTCCAGGACAGGGGCCTATGGCTACACCTTC	CASSSRTGAYGYTF
TRBJ2-3	TRBV24-1	19	-	TRBD2	TGTGCCACCAGTGATCCCAAACCCCCGAGCGGGAGGGGGGCAGATACGCAGTATTTT	CATSDPKPPSGRGADTQYF
TRBJ2-1	TRBV3-1/TRBV3-2	15	-	TRBD2	TGTGCCAGCAGCCCCTCGGGGAGCGGGAGTAATGAGCAGTTCTTC	CASSPSGSGSNEQFF
TRBJ2-7	TRBV2	16	few	TRBD2	TGTGCCAGCAGTCCCCCACTAGCGGGAGAAGCCTACGAGCAGTACTTC	CASSPPLAGEAYEQYF
TRBJ2-5	TRBV7-9	15	few	-	TGTGCCAGCAGCCCGACAGGCCGGGGCTCGGAGACCCAGTACTTC	CASSPTGRGSETQYF
TRBJ1-2	TRBV7-6	17	-	TRBD1	TGTGCCAGCAGCCCTGGTATGGGACAGGGGGCGCGGGCTGGCTACACCTTC	CASSPGMGQGARAGYTF
TRBJ1-2	TRBV6-5	13	-	-	TGCGCCAGCGCGCGCGGGGCTGCGTGGGGCTACACCTTC	CASARGAAWGYTF
TRBJ2-2	TRBV6-4	14	-	-	TGTGCCAGCAGTGACACCGTCGGGACCGGGGAGCTGTTTTTT	CASSDTVGTGELFF
TRBJ2-3	TRBV6-5	13	-	-	TGTGCCAGCAGAACAGGGTCCCAAGATACGCAGTATTTT	CASRTGSQDTQYF
TRBJ1-1	TRBV25-1	14	-	-	TGTGCCAGCAGCGGGGGGAGCATGAACACTGAAGCTTTCTTT	CASSGGSMNTEAFF
TRBJ2-7	TRBV19	16	-	TRBD2	TGTGCCAGTAGTCCGACGTTCGGCGGGAGCTCCTACGAGCAGTACTTC	CASSPTFGGSSYEQYF
TRBJ1-1	TRBV5-1	15	-	-	TGCGCCAGCAGCTTGTCCACCATCGGGGGCACTGAAGCTTTCTTT	CASSLSTIGGTEAFF
TRBJ1-4	TRBV9	14	-	-	TGTGCCAGCAGCAGACGGGGGACCTATGAAAAACTGTTTTTT	CASSRRGTYEKLFF
TRBJ2-3	TRBV20-1	15	once	TRBD1	TGCAGTGCTAGTCCGGGACAGGGGCAGACAGATACGCAGTATTTT	CSASPGQGQTDTQYF
TRBJ2-1	TRBV6-4	15	-	TRBD2	TGTGCCAGCAGTGAAGCTAGCGGGGGGGCCGATGAGCAGTTCTTC	CASSEASGGADEQFF
TRBJ2-7	TRBV5-1	15	few	TRBD1	TGCGCCAGCAGCTTGGGGACAGGGATGGATTACGAGCAGTACTTC	CASSLGTGMDYEQYF
TRBJ2-5	TRBV27	13	-	TRBD1	TGTGCCAGCAGAATAGGACAGGGCGAGACCCAGTACTTC	CASRIGQGETQYF
TRBJ1-5	TRBV7-2	15	few	TRBD1	TGTGCCAGCAGCCTAAATACAGGGGGCGAACAGCCCCAGCATTTT	CASSLNTGGEQPQHF
TRBJ2-3	TRBV2	15	once	-	TGTGCCAGCACCGTCAGGGGGGCGAGCGCAGATACGCAGTATTTT	CASTVRGASADTQYF
TRBJ2-5	TRBV28	17	-	TRBD2	TGTGCCAGCAGCTTAACTTCAGCGGGAGGGTCGAAAGAGACCCAGTACTTC	CASSLTSAGGSKETQYF
TRBJ2-3	TRBV29-1	14	-	TRBD2	TGCAGCGTTGATGGTAGCGGGACCCGCGATACGCAGTATTTT	CSVDGSGTRDTQYF
TRBJ1-5	TRBV15	15	-	TRBD1	TGTGCCACCAGCGGTAGACAGGGGGCGGGTCAGCCCCAGCATTTT	CATSGRQGAGQPQHF
TRBJ1-1	TRBV7-9	12	-	-	TGTGCCAGCAGCTTCCCTAACACTGAAGCTTTCTTT	CASSFPNTEAFF
TRBJ1-6	TRBV6-5	14	-	-	TGTGCCAGCGGCCCCACCCCAGGGGTAGGAACCCTCCACTTT	CASGPTPGVGTLHF
TRBJ2-5	TRBV12-5	13	-	TRBD2	TGTGCTAGTGGTTTGGCCGGGGGGACGACCCAGTACTTC	CASGLAGGTTQYF
TRBJ2-5	TRBV27	15	-	TRBD2	TGTGCCAGCAGTTTTGGGCGGGGGGTACAAGAGACCCAGTACTTC	CASSFGRGVQETQYF